The T cell receptor (beta chain) described here comes from a study of neurological immune-mediated disorders. With 10-nucleotide random UMIs, 5'RACE was used to make the cDNA. TCRdb analysed the 5' RACE reads with MiXCR anew, one entry per CDR3 protein. The sample contains around 30,000 distinct CDR3 sequences, 12% of which appear only once. This clonotype was seen ten or more times. V lost 4 bases and J 4 bases, leaving 19 bases between the germline ends. This CDR3 contains 16 residues. Germline-derived CDR1 and CDR2 are LGHNA and YNFKEQ. This clonotype was obtained from a man in his 60s in good health. The genes are TRBV4-2 and TRBJ1-2, with D uncertain. Sample: PBMCs. This chain's CDR3 is CASSPTGVQGAYGYTF. Here the CDR3 DNA reads TGTGCCAGCAGCCCGACCGGTGTACAAGGTGCCTATGGCTACACCTTC.